This T cell receptor beta chain is drawn from a study of T-cell memory formation after mild COVID-19. In regard to this clonotype: Its antigen remains unknown.

Per germline, CDR1 GTSNPN and CDR2 SVGIG (reference sequence). The junction had 4 bases not matched to a gene; V was cut back by 1 base and J by 11 bases. This CDR3 spans 11 amino acids. TCRdb re-called the 5' RACE reads through MiXCR, storing one row per CDR3 protein. The repertoire consists of around 110,000 distinct CDR3 sequences, with about 15% occurring once and the leading ten covering less than 35%. Study-level findings and limits: Second-wave clones with a day 37 peak had unconfirmed SARS-CoV-2 specificity.

The sequence derives from an adult woman who had mild COVID-19 (a few samples of this study predate the infection). Cell type and time point are not known. Sequenced: PBMCs or a T cell subset sorted from them (not recorded which). The chain uses TRBV30 and TRBJ1-1, with TRBD1 matching over 7 bases. CDR3: CAWSDGTAAFF. DNA for the CDR3: TGTGCCTGGAGTGATGGGACAGCGGCTTTCTTT.